Sequencing of this T cell receptor beta chain was carried out in a study of Graves' ophthalmopathy and Graves' hyperthyroidism. There are many counts of this clonotype. PBMCs had their origin in fresh peripheral blood (about 10 ml). The V end was cut by 3 bases, the J end by 8 bases, with 5 bases between. CDR3 length: 12 residues. RNA transcripts were the template, and TCR beta CDR3 regions were amplified from them. HTBI primers served in a first-round RT-PCR, which a second-round multiplex PCR followed. TCRdb re-called the multiplex PCR reads through MiXCR, storing one row per CDR3 protein. The sample carries 500,000 to 800,000 distinct CDR3 sequences, 35% to 50% recorded once.

The gene calls are TRBV12-3 or TRBV12-4 and TRBJ1-6; D not certain. The sequenced material came from peripheral blood. This TCR came from an adult man with Graves' ophthalmopathy. The CDR3 region is CASSLSHSPLHF. The CDR3 nucleotides read TGTGCCAGCAGTTTGAGCCATTCACCCCTCCACTTT.